The entry below describes one T cell receptor (beta chain). In this sample, this clone turned up many times. Its antigen specificity is not known. No per-base quality is available; no much larger clone lies one base away. The library relied on PCR. The instrument given in TCRdb is Illumina HiSeq 4000. High-throughput sequencing was used to profile the CDR3 region of the TCR beta-chain in every patient. On the authors' methods: Drawing on CDR3 differences between clinicopathological groups, the researchers built a classifier meant to tell apart patients with distant-metastatic papillary thyroid cancer. Repertoire diversity was assessed with the Shannon index, and tumor-blood repertoire similarity with the Morisita-Horn index. TCRdb trimmed the raw reads at Q25, called clones with MiXCR and kept productive beta chains. TCRdb's processing, not the authors', yielded these V and J calls. Present in this sample are 53,000 or so clones, approximately 20% of which were seen just once. The ten largest clones take up roughly 3.7% of the sample.

The data stem from a study of metastatic and nonmetastatic thyroid tumors (TCRdb year 2020). In terms of the full investigation: For patients with malignant and with benign thyroid disease, the researchers compared repertoires between peripheral blood samples and tumor or nodule tissue samples.

V and J are trimmed by 3 bases and 5 bases, and the gene matches miss 10 bases of the junction. The germline V gene provides CDR1 MDHEN and CDR2 SYDVKM. The CDR3 runs 16 residues from the cysteine to the phenylalanine. The CDR3 DNA has 48 bases and is translated from base 1. No treatment had been received by any patient before thyroid surgery. Patient clinical samples collected from the early 2010s to the late 2010s were retrospectively analysed using T-cell receptor beta sequencing. Overall study results and their limits: In both blood and tumor samples, TCR beta diversity was reported to be significantly higher in malignant tumors than in benign nodules.

This sequence uses TRBV28 and TRBJ2-5, with TRBD2 identical over 9 junction bases. The TCR originated in a female donor with papillary thyroid cancer or a benign thyroid nodule (not recorded which). Some clones in this sample may be carry-over from other donors' samples. The sequencing input was blood. The DNA is TGTGCCAGCAGTTTGGGCGCGAGCGGGGGGAGGGAGACCCAGTACTTC. This sequence encodes CASSLGASGGRETQYF.